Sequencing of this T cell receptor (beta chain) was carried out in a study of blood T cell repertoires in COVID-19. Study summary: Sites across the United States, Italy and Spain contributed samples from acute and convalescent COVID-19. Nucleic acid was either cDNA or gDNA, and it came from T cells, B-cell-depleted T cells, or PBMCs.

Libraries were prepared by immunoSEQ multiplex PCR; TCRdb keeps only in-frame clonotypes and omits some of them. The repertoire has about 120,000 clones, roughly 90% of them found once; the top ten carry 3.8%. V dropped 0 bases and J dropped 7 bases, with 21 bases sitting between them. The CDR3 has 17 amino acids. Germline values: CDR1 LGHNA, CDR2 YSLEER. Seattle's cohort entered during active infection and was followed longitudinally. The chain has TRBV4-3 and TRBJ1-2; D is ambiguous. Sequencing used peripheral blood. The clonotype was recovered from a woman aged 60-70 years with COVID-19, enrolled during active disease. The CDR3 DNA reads TGCGCCAGCAGCCAAGATGCCCCCTCGGTGGCACGGGGTGGCTACACCTTC. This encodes CASSQDAPSVARGGYTF.